Listed below are T cell receptor beta chains from one sample, sequenced in a study of long-term antiretroviral therapy in people with HIV. Sequencing used immunoSEQ multiplex PCR; TCRdb keeps in-frame clones, though not all of them. The sample holds 25,000 to 30,000 clones, roughly 83% seen once. Sequencing was performed on unsorted PBMCs, taken 2.8 years after starting antiretroviral therapy. The origin of the receptors is a man aged 25 to 40 with HIV. Both conserved end residues are part of each CDR3. A D gene is named only where the DNA matches it firmly. Part of the rows lack a size; the others show once, few, many or a class for expanded clones.

J: TRBJ2-7; V: TRBV6-5; size: few; D: .; CDR3: CASRGTSTSYEQYF; DNA: TGTGCCAGCAGAGGGACTTCCACTTCCTACGAGCAGTACTTC
J: TRBJ2-2; V: TRBV6-5; size: .; D: .; CDR3: CASSFRNPNTGELFF; DNA: TGTGCCAGCAGTTTCAGGAATCCGAACACCGGGGAGCTGTTTTTT
J: TRBJ1-5; V: TRBV5-4; size: once; D: .; CDR3: CASSSTTSGDQPQHF; DNA: TGTGCCAGCAGCTCAACTACCTCAGGCGATCAGCCCCAGCATTTT
J: TRBJ2-6; V: TRBV10-3; size: .; D: .; CDR3: CATTSGANVLTF; DNA: TGTGCCACAACCTCTGGGGCCAACGTCCTGACTTTC
J: TRBJ2-3; V: TRBV19; size: .; D: TRBD1; CDR3: CASSAGQGATDTQYF; DNA: TGTGCCAGTAGTGCAGGACAGGGGGCCACAGATACGCAGTATTTT
J: TRBJ1-1; V: TRBV19; size: once; D: .; CDR3: CASSIRLGRAENTEAFF; DNA: TGTGCCAGTAGTATCCGCCTTGGGCGGGCGGAGAACACTGAAGCTTTCTTT
J: TRBJ2-7; V: TRBV4-1; size: .; D: TRBD1; CDR3: CASSQALGTGKYEQYF; DNA: TGCGCCAGCAGCCAAGCCCTGGGGACAGGTAAATACGAGCAGTACTTC
J: TRBJ2-7; V: TRBV6-6; size: .; D: .; CDR3: CASSSPPGEQYF; DNA: TGTGCCAGCAGTTCACCCCCGGGCGAGCAGTACTTC
J: TRBJ2-1; V: TRBV2; size: .; D: .; CDR3: CASSEAMRAGEQFF; DNA: TGTGCCAGCAGTGAAGCTATGAGGGCAGGTGAGCAGTTCTTC
J: TRBJ2-1; V: TRBV5-4; size: .; D: .; CDR3: CASSIGGPEQFF; DNA: TGTGCCAGCAGCATCGGGGGGCCCGAGCAGTTCTTC
J: TRBJ1-6; V: TRBV19; size: few; D: TRBD1; CDR3: CASKGRTGAKGGSPLHF; DNA: TGTGCCAGTAAGGGACGGACAGGCGCAAAGGGGGGCTCACCCCTCCACTTT
J: TRBJ1-1; V: TRBV14; size: .; D: TRBD1; CDR3: CASSPPGTGLGEAFF; DNA: TGTGCCAGCAGCCCTCCTGGGACAGGGCTTGGTGAAGCTTTCTTT
J: TRBJ2-1; V: TRBV12-5; size: .; D: .; CDR3: CASGPSGLPSYNEQFF; DNA: TGTGCTAGTGGTCCCTCGGGACTCCCCTCCTACAATGAGCAGTTCTTC
J: TRBJ2-7; V: TRBV28; size: .; D: .; CDR3: CASSLGTGPGEQYF; DNA: TGTGCCAGCAGTTTGGGGACCGGACCGGGGGAGCAGTACTTC
J: TRBJ1-1; V: TRBV28; size: .; D: TRBD1; CDR3: CASSRGQAYTEAFF; DNA: TGTGCCAGCAGCCGGGGACAGGCCTACACTGAAGCTTTCTTT
J: TRBJ1-1; V: TRBV9; size: .; D: .; CDR3: CASSVRMNTEAFF; DNA: TGTGCCAGCAGCGTTAGGATGAACACTGAAGCTTTCTTT
J: TRBJ2-7; V: TRBV5-4; size: .; D: TRBD2; CDR3: CASSLMASGSGEQYF; DNA: TGTGCCAGCAGCTTGATGGCTAGCGGGAGCGGGGAGCAGTACTTC
J: TRBJ2-7; V: TRBV6-6; size: .; D: .; CDR3: CASSYDGDRPEEQYF; DNA: TGTGCCAGCAGTTACGATGGAGACAGGCCCGAAGAGCAGTACTTC
J: TRBJ1-4; V: TRBV7-8; size: .; D: .; CDR3: CASSLNGREKLFF; DNA: TGTGCCAGCAGCTTAAACGGACGGGAAAAACTGTTTTTT
J: TRBJ1-2; V: TRBV19; size: .; D: .; CDR3: CASSIEGTQGGYTF; DNA: TGTGCCAGTAGTATTGAAGGGACCCAGGGGGGCTACACCTTC
J: TRBJ2-2; V: TRBV5-1; size: .; D: .; CDR3: CASSLEPGAGELFF; DNA: TGCGCCAGCAGCTTGGAGCCAGGGGCCGGGGAGCTGTTTTTT
J: TRBJ1-1; V: TRBV2; size: .; D: .; CDR3: CASSERWQTEAFF; DNA: TGTGCCAGCAGTGAGAGGTGGCAGACTGAAGCTTTCTTT